This T cell receptor beta chain was identified in a study of monozygotic twins with inflammatory bowel disease. After re-calling the 5' RACE reads, TCRdb lists one entry per CDR3 protein, DNA absent. The sample features some 330,000 distinct CDR3 sequences, with over 5% in its top ten. Germline CDR1 is SGDLS and CDR2 is YYNGEE. This CDR3 region has 16 residues. Sequencing was carried out using blood. The V call is TRBV9, the J call TRBJ2-2; TCRdb calls TRBD2, which cannot be checked without DNA. The TCR was taken from a human donor with ulcerative colitis or Crohn's disease, or a healthy co-twin of an affected twin (not recorded which). CDR3 protein: CASSATSSANTGELFF.